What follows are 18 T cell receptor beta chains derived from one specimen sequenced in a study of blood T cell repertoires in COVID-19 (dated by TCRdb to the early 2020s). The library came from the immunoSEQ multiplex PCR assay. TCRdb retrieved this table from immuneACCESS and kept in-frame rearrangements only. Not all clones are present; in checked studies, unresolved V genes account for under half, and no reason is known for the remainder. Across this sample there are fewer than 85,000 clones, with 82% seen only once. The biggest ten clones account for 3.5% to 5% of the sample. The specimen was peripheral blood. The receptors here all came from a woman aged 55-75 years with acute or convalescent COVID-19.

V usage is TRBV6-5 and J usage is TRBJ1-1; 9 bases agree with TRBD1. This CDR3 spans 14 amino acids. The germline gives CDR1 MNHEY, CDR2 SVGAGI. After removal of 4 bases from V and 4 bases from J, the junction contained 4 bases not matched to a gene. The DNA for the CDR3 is TGTGCCAGCAGTTCCGGACAGGGGAGCACTGAAGCTTTCTTT. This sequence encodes CASSSGQGSTEAFF.

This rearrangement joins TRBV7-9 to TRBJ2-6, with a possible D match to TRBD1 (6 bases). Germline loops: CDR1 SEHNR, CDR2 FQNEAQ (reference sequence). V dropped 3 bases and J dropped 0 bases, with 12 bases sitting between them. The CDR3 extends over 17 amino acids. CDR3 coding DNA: TGTGCCAGCAGCTTGGGTCAGGGGATCTCTGGGGCCAACGTCCTGACTTTC. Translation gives CASSLGQGISGANVLTF. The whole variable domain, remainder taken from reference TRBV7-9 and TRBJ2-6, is DTGVSQNPRHKITKRGQNVTFRCDPISEHNRLYWYRQTLGQGPEFLTYFQNEAQLEKSRLLSDRFSAERPKGSFSTLEIQRTEQGDSAMYLCASSLGQGISGANVLTFGAGSRLTVL.

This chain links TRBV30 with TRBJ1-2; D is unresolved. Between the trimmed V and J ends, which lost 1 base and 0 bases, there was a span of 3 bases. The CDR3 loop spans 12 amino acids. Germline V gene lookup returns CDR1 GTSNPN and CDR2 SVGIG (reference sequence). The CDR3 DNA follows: TGTGCCTGGAGTGGAGCTAACTATGGCTACACCTTC. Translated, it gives CAWSGANYGYTF.

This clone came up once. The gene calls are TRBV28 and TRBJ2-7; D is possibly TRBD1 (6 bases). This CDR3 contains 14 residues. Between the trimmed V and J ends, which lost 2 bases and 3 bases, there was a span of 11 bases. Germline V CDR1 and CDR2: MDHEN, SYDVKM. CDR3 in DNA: TGTGCCAGCAGTTTAACCGGGACAATCTACGAGCAGTACTTC. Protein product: CASSLTGTIYEQYF.

The CDR3 bases are TGTGCCAGCAGCCAAGTCGGTCCGAACACTGAAGCTTTCTTT. It yields the protein CASSQVGPNTEAFF. The chain links TRBV3-1 (or the pseudogene TRBV3-2) to TRBJ1-1; no clear D gene. Trimming took off 1 base at V and 1 base at J, with 7 bases between the two ends. This CDR3 spans 14 amino acids. In germline, CDR1 is LGHDT, CDR2 YNNKEL (reference sequence).

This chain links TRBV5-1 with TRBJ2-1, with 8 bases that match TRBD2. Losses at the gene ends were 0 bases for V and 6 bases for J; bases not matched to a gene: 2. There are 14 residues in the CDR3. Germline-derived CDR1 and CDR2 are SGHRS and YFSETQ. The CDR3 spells CASSLETSGNEQFF. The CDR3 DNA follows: TGCGCCAGCAGCTTGGAAACTAGCGGCAATGAGCAGTTCTTC.

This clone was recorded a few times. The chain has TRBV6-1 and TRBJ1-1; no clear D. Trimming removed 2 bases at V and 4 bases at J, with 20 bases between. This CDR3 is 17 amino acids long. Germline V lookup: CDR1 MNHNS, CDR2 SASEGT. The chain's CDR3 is CASSETPQTRGGTEAFF. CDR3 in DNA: TGTGCCAGCAGTGAAACGCCTCAGACTCGGGGAGGCACTGAAGCTTTCTTT.

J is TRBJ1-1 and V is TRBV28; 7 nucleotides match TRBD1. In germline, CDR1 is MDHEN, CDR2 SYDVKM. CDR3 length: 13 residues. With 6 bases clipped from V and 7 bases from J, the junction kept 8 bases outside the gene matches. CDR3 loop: CASRGQITYEAFF. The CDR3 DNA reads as TGTGCCAGCAGGGGACAGATAACTTATGAAGCTTTCTTT.

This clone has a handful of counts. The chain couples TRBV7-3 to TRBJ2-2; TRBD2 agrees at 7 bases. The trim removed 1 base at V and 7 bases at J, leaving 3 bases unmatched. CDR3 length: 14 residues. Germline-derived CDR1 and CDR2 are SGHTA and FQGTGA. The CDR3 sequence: CASSLSLAVGELFF. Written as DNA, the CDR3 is TGTGCCAGCAGCTTAAGCCTAGCGGTCGGGGAGCTGTTTTTT. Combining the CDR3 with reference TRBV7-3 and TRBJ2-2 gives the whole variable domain GAGVSQTPSNKVTEKGKYVELRCDPISGHTALYWYRQSLGQGPEFLIYFQGTGAADDSGLPNDRFFAVRPEGSVSTLKIQRTERGDSAVYLCASSLSLAVGELFFGEGSRLTVL.

The CDR3 here is CASSYDPGNEAKNIQYF. For the CDR3, the DNA is TGTGCCAGCAGTTATGACCCCGGGAATGAAGCCAAAAACATTCAGTACTTC. This chain uses TRBV7-9 with TRBJ2-4, with D possibly matching TRBD2 (5 bases). Germline CDR1 is SEHNR and CDR2 is FQNEAQ (reference sequence). V gave up 6 bases and J gave up 0 bases, with 18 bases separating them. This CDR3 contains 17 residues.

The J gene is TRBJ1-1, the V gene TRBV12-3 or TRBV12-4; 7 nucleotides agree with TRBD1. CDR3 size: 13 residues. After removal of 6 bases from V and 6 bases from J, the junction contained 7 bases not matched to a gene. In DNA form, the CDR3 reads TGTGCCAGCAGCTTGACAGGGCTACCTGAAGCTTTCTTT. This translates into CASSLTGLPEAFF.

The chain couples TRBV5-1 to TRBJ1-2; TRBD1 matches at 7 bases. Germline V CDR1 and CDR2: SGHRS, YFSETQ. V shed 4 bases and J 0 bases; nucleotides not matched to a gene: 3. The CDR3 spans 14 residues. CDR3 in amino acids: CASSLGTANYGYTF. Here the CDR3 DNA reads TGCGCCAGCAGCCTAGGGACAGCTAACTATGGCTACACCTTC.

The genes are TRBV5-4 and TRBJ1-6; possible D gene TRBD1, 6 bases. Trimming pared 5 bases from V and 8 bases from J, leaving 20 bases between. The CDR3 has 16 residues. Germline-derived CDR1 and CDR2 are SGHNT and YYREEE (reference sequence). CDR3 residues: CASRRTQGLPYSPLHF. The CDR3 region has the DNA TGTGCCAGCAGGCGAACACAGGGCCTCCCCTATTCACCCCTCCACTTT. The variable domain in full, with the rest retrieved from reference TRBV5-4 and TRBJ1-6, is ETGVTQSPTHLIKTRGQQVTLRCSSQSGHNTVSWYQQALGQGPQFIFQYYREEENGRGNFPPRFSGLQFPNYSSELNVNALELDDSALYLCASRRTQGLPYSPLHFGNGTRLTVT.

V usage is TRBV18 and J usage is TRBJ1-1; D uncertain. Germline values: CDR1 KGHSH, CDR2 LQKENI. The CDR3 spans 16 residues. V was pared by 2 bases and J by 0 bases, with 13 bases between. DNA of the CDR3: TGTGCCAGCTCACCAATTGGACTGATCATGAACACTGAAGCTTTCTTT. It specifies CASSPIGLIMNTEAFF. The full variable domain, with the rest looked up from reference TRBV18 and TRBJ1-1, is NAGVMQNPRHLVRRRGQEARLRCSPMKGHSHVYWYRQLPEEGLKFMVYLQKENIIDESGMPKERFSAEFPKEGPSILRIQQVVRGDSAAYFCASSPIGLIMNTEAFFGQGTRLTVV.

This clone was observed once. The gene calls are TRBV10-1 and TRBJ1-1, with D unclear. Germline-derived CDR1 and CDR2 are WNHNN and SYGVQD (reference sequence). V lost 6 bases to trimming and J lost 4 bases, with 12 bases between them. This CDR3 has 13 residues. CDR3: CASSYDSGTEAFF. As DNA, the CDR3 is TGCGCCAGCAGCTACGACTCGGGCACTGAAGCTTTCTTT.

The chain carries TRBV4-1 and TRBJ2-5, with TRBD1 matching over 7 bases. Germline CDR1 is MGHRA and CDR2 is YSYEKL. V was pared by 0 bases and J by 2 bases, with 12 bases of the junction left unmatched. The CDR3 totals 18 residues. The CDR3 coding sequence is TGCGCCAGCAGCCAAGACACGAGGGGGCCCCCCAAACAAGAGACCCAGTACTTC. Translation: CASSQDTRGPPKQETQYF.

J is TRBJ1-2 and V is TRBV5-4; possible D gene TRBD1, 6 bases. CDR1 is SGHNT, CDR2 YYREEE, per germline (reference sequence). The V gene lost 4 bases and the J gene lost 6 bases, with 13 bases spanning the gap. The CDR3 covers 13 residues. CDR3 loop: CASSPPGAHGYTF. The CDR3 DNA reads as TGTGCCAGCAGCCCCCCAGGGGCCCATGGCTACACCTTC. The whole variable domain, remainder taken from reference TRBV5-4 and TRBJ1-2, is ETGVTQSPTHLIKTRGQQVTLRCSSQSGHNTVSWYQQALGQGPQFIFQYYREEENGRGNFPPRFSGLQFPNYSSELNVNALELDDSALYLCASSPPGAHGYTFGSGTRLTVV.

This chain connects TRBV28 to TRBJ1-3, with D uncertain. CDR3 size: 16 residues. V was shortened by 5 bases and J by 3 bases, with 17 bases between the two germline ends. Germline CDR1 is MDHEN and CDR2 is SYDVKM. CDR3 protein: CASSTGPGGFGNTIYF. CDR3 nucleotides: TGTGCCAGCAGTACCGGGCCGGGAGGGTTTGGAAACACCATATATTTT. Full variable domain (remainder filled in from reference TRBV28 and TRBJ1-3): DVKVTQSSRYLVKRTGEKVFLECVQDMDHENMFWYRQDPGLGLRLIYFSYDVKMKEKGDIPEGYSVSREKKERFSLILESASTNQTSMYLCASSTGPGGFGNTIYFGEGSWLTVV.